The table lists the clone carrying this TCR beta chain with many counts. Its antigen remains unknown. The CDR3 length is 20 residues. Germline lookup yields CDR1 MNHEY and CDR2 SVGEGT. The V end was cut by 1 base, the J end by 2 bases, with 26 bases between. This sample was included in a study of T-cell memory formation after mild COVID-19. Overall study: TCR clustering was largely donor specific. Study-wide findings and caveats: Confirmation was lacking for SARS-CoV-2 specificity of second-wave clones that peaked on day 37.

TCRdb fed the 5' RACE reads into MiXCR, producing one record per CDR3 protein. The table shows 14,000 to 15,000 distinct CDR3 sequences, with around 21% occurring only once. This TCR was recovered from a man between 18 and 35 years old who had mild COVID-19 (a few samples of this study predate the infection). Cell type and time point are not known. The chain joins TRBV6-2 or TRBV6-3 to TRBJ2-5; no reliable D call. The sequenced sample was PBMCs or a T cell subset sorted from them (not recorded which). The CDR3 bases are TGTGCCAGCAGTTACTTTCTGGCACCACCGGCTAAAGTGACTCAAGAGACCCAGTACTTC. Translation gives CASSYFLAPPAKVTQETQYF.